This entry is about one T cell receptor beta chain. Its recognized antigen is unknown. There are no base qualities to consult, and no much larger clone falls within one base. The CDR3 runs 14 residues from the cysteine to the phenylalanine. Just CDR3 DNA is preserved here, 42 bases in frame from base 1. The germline V gene provides CDR1 SGHTA and CDR2 FQGNSA. V was cut back by 2 bases and J by 4 bases, leaving a gap of 8 bases between them. This sample was taken from a study of CD8+ T cells in alopecia areata (dated by TCRdb to 2017 to 2018). Broadly, across the study: The treated patients, all with moderate-to-severe alopecia areata, were enrolled in an open-label pilot trial of oral tofacitinib given at 5 to 10 mg twice daily. For the treated patients, the SALT score, which quantifies what percentage of scalp surface area is affected, served as the measure of disease severity. TCRbeta CDR3 regions were amplified by immunoSEQ multiplex PCR using 35 Vbeta forward and 13 Jbeta reverse primers. High-throughput TCRbeta sequencing was used to examine T cell clonal expansion in alopecia areata in both the C3H/HeJ mouse model and human patients. Human TCRbeta sequencing covered scalp tissue and sorted CD4+ and CD8+ peripheral blood T cells from patchy and totalis/universalis alopecia areata patients and healthy controls. RNA was obtained with the PAXgene miRNA kit for fixed scalp, the miRNeasy kit for PBMCs, and the RNeasy kit for mouse skin. Tofacitinib was administered for 6 to 18 months, and 6 months of follow-up off drug were then conducted to assess delayed response and recurrence. Biopsies were taken from tofacitinib-treated patients at baseline and again at 4 and 24 weeks into treatment, and several of those patients also had a later scalp biopsy. Scalp clonality was compared among normal scalp (n=4), patchy alopecia areata scalp (n=8), and alopecia totalis/universalis scalp (n=8).

Library preparation used the immunoSEQ multiplex PCR assay. RNA was extracted from all samples and reverse transcribed into cDNA, which served as template for TCR sequencing. SuperScript III was used for first-strand cDNA synthesis, primed with a 2:1 mix of oligo-dT and random hexamers. Amplification bias was assessed with a synthetic immune receptor repertoire, and residual bias was removed computationally. The authors' pipeline ran thus. Raw reads were preprocessed for error removal, and CDR3 was defined according to IMGT conventions as running from the conserved cysteine to phenylalanine. To get clonality, Shannon entropy was normalized by log2 of the number of productive unique TCRs and the result was subtracted from 1. Whether each scalp clone was CD4 or CD8 was inferred by checking scalp TCRbeta sequences against the CD4 and CD8 repertoires from sorted blood. The immuneACCESS repertoire file appears here via TCRdb, limited to in-frame rearrangements. These files lack a portion of the clones; in checked studies, under half of the deficit traces to unresolved V genes, and the cause of the others is not known. D and trimming were read from the DNA, whereas the V and J calls and clone size are those reported in that table. The sample contains approximately 280,000 clones, about 62% of them found a single time. More than 1.5% of the sample is in the top ten clones.

In light of the paper, this sample's time point label describes: 24 weeks on oral tofacitinib. Reading the label with the study, this specimen's treatment or condition is: oral pan-JAK inhibitor, 5-10 mg twice daily. Lesional scalp punch biopsies and peripheral blood were collected from alopecia areata patients. PBMCs were isolated by density centrifugation and stained for CD3, CD4 and CD8, and CD4+ and CD8+ T cells were sorted on a FACSAria. General conclusions and limits of the study: Compared with normal scalp, lesional scalp had higher clonality and more expanded CD8+ clones, particularly in alopecia totalis/universalis, a pattern that suggests antigenic drive. TCR sequences shared between patients were less clear than in mice, possibly partly because of HLA diversity in the patient population. With tofacitinib, both scalp clonality and the number of expanded CD8+ clones among the top 100 scalp clones went down significantly. Because the treated cohort was small and had only one nonresponder, larger studies are needed to examine links between baseline CD8+ expansion and response. Scalp TCR repertoire analysis is complicated because resident alphabeta T cells in normal human skin are also sequenced, whereas mouse skin is dominated by gammadelta T cells. During tofacitinib treatment, many expanded lesional clones remained in scalp and blood, and this persistence may partly explain relapse after treatment is stopped.

This TCR was sampled from a human donor with alopecia areata. Recombination linked TRBV7-2 to TRBJ1-4; the D gene assignment is ambiguous. Sequenced here: CD4+ T cells sorted from blood, sampled at week 24, from a patient treated with tofacitinib. The DNA sequence is given as TGTGCCAGCAGCTTACGCCGAAATAATGAAAAACTGTTTTTT. This encodes CASSLRRNNEKLFF.